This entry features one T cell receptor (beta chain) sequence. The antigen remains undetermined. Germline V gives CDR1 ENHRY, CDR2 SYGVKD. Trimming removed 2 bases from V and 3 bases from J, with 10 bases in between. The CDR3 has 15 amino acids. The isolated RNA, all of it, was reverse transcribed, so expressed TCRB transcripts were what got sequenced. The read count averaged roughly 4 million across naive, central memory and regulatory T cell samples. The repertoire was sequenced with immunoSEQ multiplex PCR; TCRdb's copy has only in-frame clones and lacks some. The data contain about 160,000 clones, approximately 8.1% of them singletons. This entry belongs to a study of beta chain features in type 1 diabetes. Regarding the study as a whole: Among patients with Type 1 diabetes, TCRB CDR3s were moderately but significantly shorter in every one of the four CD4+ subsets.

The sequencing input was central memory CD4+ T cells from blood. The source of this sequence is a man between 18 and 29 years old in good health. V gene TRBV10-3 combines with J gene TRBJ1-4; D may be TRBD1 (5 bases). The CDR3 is CAISENQGSNEKLFF. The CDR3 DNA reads TGTGCCATCAGTGAGAATCAGGGCTCTAATGAAAAACTGTTTTTT.